This T cell receptor (beta chain) appears in the sequencing data of a study of siplizumab effects on memory and regulatory T cells. The study's findings and limits: Treg origin accounted for an average of around 69% of mappable alloreactive CD4+ clones with siplizumab and roughly 27% in controls. Significant reduction of alloreactive sequences traceable to unstimulated CD4+ memory cells was observed with siplizumab. Unstimulated naive T cells seemed to show more diversity than memory cells did, and they also seemed to be among the major contributors to the alloresponse.

This clone was seen a handful of times. Its antigen is currently unknown. The repertoire was sequenced with immunoSEQ multiplex PCR; TCRdb's copy has only in-frame clones and lacks some. The top ten clones hold less than 2% of a sample with under 100,000 clones, about nine tenths of them seen once. The CDR3 totals 11 residues. Trimming removed 1 base at V and 7 bases at J, with 4 bases between. CDR1 is SGHVS and CDR2 is FNYEAQ in the germline V gene. V usage is TRBV7-6 and J usage is TRBJ1-1; D is undetermined. The sequence was obtained from a human donor in good health. Sequencing was performed on Tregs sorted from blood. Here the CDR3 reads CASSLGGEAFF. CDR3 DNA sequence: TGTGCCAGCAGCTTAGGAGGTGAAGCTTTCTTT.